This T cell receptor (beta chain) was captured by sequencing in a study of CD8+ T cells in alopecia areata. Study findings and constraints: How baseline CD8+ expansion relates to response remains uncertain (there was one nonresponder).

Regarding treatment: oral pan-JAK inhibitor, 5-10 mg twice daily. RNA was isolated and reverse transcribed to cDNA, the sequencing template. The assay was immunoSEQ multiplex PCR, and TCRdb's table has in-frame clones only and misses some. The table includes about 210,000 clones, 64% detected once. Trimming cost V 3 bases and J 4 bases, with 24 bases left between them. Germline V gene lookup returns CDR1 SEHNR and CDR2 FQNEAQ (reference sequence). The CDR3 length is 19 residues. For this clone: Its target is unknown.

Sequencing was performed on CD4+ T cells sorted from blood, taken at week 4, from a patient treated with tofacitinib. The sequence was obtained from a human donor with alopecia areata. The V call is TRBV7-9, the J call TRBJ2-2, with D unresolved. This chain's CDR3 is CASSFLRPSRAATTGELFF. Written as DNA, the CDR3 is TGTGCCAGCAGCTTTTTGCGCCCGTCCCGTGCGGCGACCACCGGGGAGCTGTTTTTT.